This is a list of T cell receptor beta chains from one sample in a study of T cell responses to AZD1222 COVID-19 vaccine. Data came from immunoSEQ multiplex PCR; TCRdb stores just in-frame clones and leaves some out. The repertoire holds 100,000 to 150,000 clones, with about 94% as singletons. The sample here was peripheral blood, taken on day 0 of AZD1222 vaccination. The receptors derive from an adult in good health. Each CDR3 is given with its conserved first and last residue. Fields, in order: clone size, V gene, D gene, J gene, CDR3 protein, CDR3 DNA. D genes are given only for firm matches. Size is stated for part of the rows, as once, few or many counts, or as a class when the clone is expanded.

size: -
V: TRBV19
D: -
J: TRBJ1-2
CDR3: CASSTRDGPRPNYGYTF
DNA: TGTGCCAGTAGTACACGGGACGGCCCTCGCCCTAACTATGGCTACACCTTC

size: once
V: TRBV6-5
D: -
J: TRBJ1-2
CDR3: CASSSHNNYGYTF
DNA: TGTGCCAGCAGTAGCCACAATAACTATGGCTACACCTTC

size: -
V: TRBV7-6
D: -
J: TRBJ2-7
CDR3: CASSLGTQATYEQYF
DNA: TGTGCCAGCAGCTTAGGAACCCAGGCGACCTACGAGCAGTACTTC

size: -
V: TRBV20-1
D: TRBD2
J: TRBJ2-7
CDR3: CSASAGVTYEQYF
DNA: TGCAGTGCTAGTGCGGGGGTGACCTACGAGCAGTACTTC

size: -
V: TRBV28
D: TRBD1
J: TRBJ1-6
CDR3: CASSGGDRWDSPLHF
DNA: TGTGCCAGCAGCGGCGGGGACAGGTGGGATTCACCCCTCCACTTT

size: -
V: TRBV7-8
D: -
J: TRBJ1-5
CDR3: CASSSRDSLSRPQHF
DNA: TGTGCCAGCAGCTCCCGAGACAGCCTGTCTCGGCCCCAGCATTTT

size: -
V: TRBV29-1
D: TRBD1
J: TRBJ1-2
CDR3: CSVEDKDRADGYTF
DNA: TGCAGCGTTGAAGATAAGGACAGGGCGGATGGCTACACCTTC

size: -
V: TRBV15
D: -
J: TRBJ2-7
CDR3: CATSRDRSLFYEQYF
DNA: TGTGCCACCAGCAGAGATAGGAGTTTATTCTACGAGCAGTACTTC

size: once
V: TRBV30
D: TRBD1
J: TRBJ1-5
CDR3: CAWSVDRGQPQHF
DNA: TGTGCCTGGAGTGTAGACAGGGGGCAGCCCCAGCATTTT

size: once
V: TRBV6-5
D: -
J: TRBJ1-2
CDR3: CASSYSRAANYGYTF
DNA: TGTGCCAGCAGTTACTCGAGGGCGGCTAACTATGGCTACACCTTC

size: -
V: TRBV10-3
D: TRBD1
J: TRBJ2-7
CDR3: CAISPVDRGYEQYF
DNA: TGTGCCATCAGTCCCGTAGACAGGGGCTACGAGCAGTACTTC

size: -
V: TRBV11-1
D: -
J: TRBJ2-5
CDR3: CASSRGHQETQYF
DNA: TGTGCCAGCAGCCGCGGACACCAAGAGACCCAGTACTTC

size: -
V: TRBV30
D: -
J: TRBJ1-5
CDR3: CAWSAWAQPQHF
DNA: TGTGCCTGGAGTGCGTGGGCTCAGCCCCAGCATTTT

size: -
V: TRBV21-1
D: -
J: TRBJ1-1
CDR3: CASLGAEAFF
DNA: TGTGCCAGCCTCGGGGCTGAAGCTTTCTTT

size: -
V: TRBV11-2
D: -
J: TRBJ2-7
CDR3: CASSPEGSLYEQYF
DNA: TGTGCCAGCAGCCCAGAGGGATCGCTCTACGAGCAGTACTTC

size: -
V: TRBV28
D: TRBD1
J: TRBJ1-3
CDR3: CASSLDRSDTIYF
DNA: TGTGCCAGCAGTTTGGACAGGAGTGACACCATATATTTT

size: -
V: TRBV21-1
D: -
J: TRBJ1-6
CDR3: CASSKDGPGTPYLALHF
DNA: TGTGCCAGCAGCAAAGATGGGCCGGGTACCCCATATTTGGCCCTCCACTTT

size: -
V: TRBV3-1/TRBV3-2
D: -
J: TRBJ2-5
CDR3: CASSPASGGNKETQYF
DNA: TGTGCCAGCAGCCCGGCTAGTGGGGGGAATAAAGAGACCCAGTACTTC

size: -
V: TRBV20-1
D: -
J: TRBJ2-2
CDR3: CSASVYGELFF
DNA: TGCAGTGCTTCGGTGTACGGGGAGCTGTTTTTT

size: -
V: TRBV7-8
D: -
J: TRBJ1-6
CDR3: CASSFWTADNPLHF
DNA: TGTGCCAGCAGCTTTTGGACAGCTGATAACCCCCTCCACTTT

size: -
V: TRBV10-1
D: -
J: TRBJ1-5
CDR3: CASSDGPNQPQHF
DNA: TGCGCCAGCAGTGACGGGCCTAATCAGCCCCAGCATTTT

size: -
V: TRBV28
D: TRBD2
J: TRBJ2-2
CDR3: CASSFWSSGNTGELFF
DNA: TGTGCCAGCAGTTTTTGGTCTAGCGGGAACACCGGGGAGCTGTTTTTT

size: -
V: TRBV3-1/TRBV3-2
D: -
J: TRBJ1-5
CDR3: CASSQRGSSNQPQHF
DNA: TGTGCCAGCAGCCAACGGGGTTCTAGCAATCAGCCCCAGCATTTT

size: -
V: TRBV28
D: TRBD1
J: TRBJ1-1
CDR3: CASRRDRGMNTEAFF
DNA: TGTGCCAGCAGGCGTGACAGGGGAATGAACACTGAAGCTTTCTTT

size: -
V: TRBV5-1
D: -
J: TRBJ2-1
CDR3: CASSLDPSNEQFF
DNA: TGCGCCAGCAGCTTGGACCCATCCAATGAGCAGTTCTTC

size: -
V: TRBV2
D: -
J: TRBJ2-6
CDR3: CASSTSWEDRANVLTF
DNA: TGTGCCAGCAGTACTTCCTGGGAGGACCGGGCCAACGTCCTGACTTTC

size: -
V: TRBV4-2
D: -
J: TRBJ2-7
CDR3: CASSQDLGSSYEQYF
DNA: TGTGCCAGCAGCCAAGATCTGGGTAGCTCCTACGAGCAGTACTTC

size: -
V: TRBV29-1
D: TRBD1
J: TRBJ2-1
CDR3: CSVAGGIYSYNEQFF
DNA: TGCAGCGTGGCAGGGGGCATTTACTCCTACAATGAGCAGTTCTTC

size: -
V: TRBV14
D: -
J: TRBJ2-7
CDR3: CASSQESGHEQYF
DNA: TGTGCCAGCAGCCAAGAGTCCGGGCACGAGCAGTACTTC

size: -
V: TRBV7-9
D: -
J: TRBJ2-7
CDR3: CASSLTGSRTYEQYF
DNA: TGTGCCAGCAGCCTCACGGGGAGTCGAACCTACGAGCAGTACTTC